This T cell receptor (beta chain) stems from a study of blood T cell repertoires in COVID-19. Study at large: The cDNA or gDNA used as material had been derived from T cells, B-cell-depleted T cells, or PBMCs.

Here immunoSEQ multiplex PCR was the method, and the copy in TCRdb shows in-frame clones only, minus some. The sample consists of 380,000 or so clones, about 89% of them appearing once. The CDR3 runs to 15 residues. Germline CDR1 is LNHNV and CDR2 is YYDKDF (reference sequence). The trim removed 2 bases at V and 1 base at J, leaving 4 bases unmatched. Participants, 18 to 89 years old, spanned fewer than 25 US areas. The study counted Cohort 3 donors as recovered given two negative PCRs, clearance, or symptom resolution. V gene TRBV15 combines with J gene TRBJ1-2, with 7 bases identical to TRBD1. This receptor was taken from a man aged 30-40 years who had recovered from COVID-19. The material sequenced was PBMCs or T cells enriched from blood (not recorded which). In DNA, the CDR3 is TGTGCCACCAGCAGAACAGGGGAATATAACTATGGCTACACCTTC. It specifies CATSRTGEYNYGYTF.